The rows below give T cell receptor beta chains drawn from one sample of a study of Ad26.COV2.S vaccination and SARS-CoV-2 variants. Here immunoSEQ multiplex PCR was the method, and the copy in TCRdb shows in-frame clones only, minus some. This sample has roughly 320,000 clones, with about 82% found just once. Sequencing was performed on peripheral blood, taken in a trial of Ad26.COV2.S vaccine versus placebo. These receptors were taken from a person between 18 and 65 years old who received the Ad26.COV2.S COVID-19 vaccine or a placebo. Both conserved end residues are part of each CDR3. Each record gives: clone size, V gene, J gene, D gene, CDR3 length, CDR3 DNA, CDR3 protein. D genes are given only for firm matches. Size tells how often a clone was seen (once, few, many) or the class of an expanded clone, and some rows leave it out.

clone_size: NA
v_call: TRBV21-1
j_call: TRBJ2-3
d_call: NA
cdr3_length: 13
cdr3_nt: TGTGCCAGCAGCAAAGCCCCGGGAGATACGCAGTATTTT
cdr3_aa: CASSKAPGDTQYF

clone_size: once
v_call: TRBV12-3/TRBV12-4
j_call: TRBJ2-7
d_call: NA
cdr3_length: 13
cdr3_nt: TGTGCCAGCAGTTTCCCCGGGGTTCACGAGCAGTACTTC
cdr3_aa: CASSFPGVHEQYF

clone_size: NA
v_call: TRBV6-5
j_call: TRBJ2-1
d_call: NA
cdr3_length: 15
cdr3_nt: TGTGCCAGCAGCGAGGCACCATTCTCCTACAATGAGCAGTTCTTC
cdr3_aa: CASSEAPFSYNEQFF

clone_size: NA
v_call: TRBV6-1
j_call: TRBJ1-5
d_call: TRBD1
cdr3_length: 18
cdr3_nt: TGTGCCAGCAGTGAACGCCCCAGGGGGGATGGGAGCAATCAGCCCCAGCATTTT
cdr3_aa: CASSERPRGDGSNQPQHF

clone_size: NA
v_call: TRBV19
j_call: TRBJ2-1
d_call: NA
cdr3_length: 13
cdr3_nt: TGTGCCAGTAGTACAGGACTGGCGTATGAGCAGTTCTTC
cdr3_aa: CASSTGLAYEQFF

clone_size: once
v_call: TRBV4-1
j_call: TRBJ2-2
d_call: TRBD2
cdr3_length: 16
cdr3_nt: TGCGCCAGCAGTGGGCCTCTAGCGGAGGACACCGGGGAGCTGTTTTTT
cdr3_aa: CASSGPLAEDTGELFF

clone_size: NA
v_call: TRBV6-5
j_call: TRBJ1-4
d_call: NA
cdr3_length: 16
cdr3_nt: TGTGCCAGCAGTTCAATTAGAGGAGGGAGAGGCGAAAAACTGTTTTTT
cdr3_aa: CASSSIRGGRGEKLFF

clone_size: few
v_call: TRBV2
j_call: TRBJ1-5
d_call: NA
cdr3_length: 17
cdr3_nt: TGTGCCAGCAGTTCTGATGGGGGGGTAGTCTCTGGTCAGCCCCAGCATTTT
cdr3_aa: CASSSDGGVVSGQPQHF

clone_size: NA
v_call: TRBV2
j_call: TRBJ2-7
d_call: NA
cdr3_length: 14
cdr3_nt: TGTGCCAGCAGTGAACGCAGGGGCCCCTACGAGCAGTACTTC
cdr3_aa: CASSERRGPYEQYF

clone_size: NA
v_call: TRBV7-9
j_call: TRBJ1-6
d_call: NA
cdr3_length: 13
cdr3_nt: TGTGCCAGCAGCCGAGGAGGCGGTTCACCCCTCCACTTT
cdr3_aa: CASSRGGGSPLHF

clone_size: NA
v_call: TRBV5-1
j_call: TRBJ2-3
d_call: NA
cdr3_length: 12
cdr3_nt: TGCGCCAGTGCCGATTACACAGATACGCAGTATTTT
cdr3_aa: CASADYTDTQYF

clone_size: NA
v_call: TRBV2
j_call: TRBJ1-1
d_call: NA
cdr3_length: 12
cdr3_nt: TGTGCCAGCAGTGCCGACTCCACTGAAGCTTTCTTT
cdr3_aa: CASSADSTEAFF

clone_size: NA
v_call: TRBV4-1
j_call: TRBJ2-2
d_call: NA
cdr3_length: 15
cdr3_nt: TGCGCCAGCAGCCACGAGACAACTAACACCGGGGAGCTGTTTTTT
cdr3_aa: CASSHETTNTGELFF

clone_size: NA
v_call: TRBV2
j_call: TRBJ1-2
d_call: TRBD1
cdr3_length: 15
cdr3_nt: TGTGCCAGCAGTGACGGGACAGGGGGCAACTATGGCTACACCTTC
cdr3_aa: CASSDGTGGNYGYTF

clone_size: NA
v_call: TRBV6-1
j_call: TRBJ2-5
d_call: NA
cdr3_length: 14
cdr3_nt: TGTGCCAGCAGTGATTTGAAGGGTTTGGAGACCCAGTACTTC
cdr3_aa: CASSDLKGLETQYF

clone_size: NA
v_call: TRBV30
j_call: TRBJ2-3
d_call: TRBD2
cdr3_length: 16
cdr3_nt: TGTGCCACCGGACTAGCGGGGAGTCTTCTCACAGATACGCAGTATTTT
cdr3_aa: CATGLAGSLLTDTQYF

clone_size: NA
v_call: TRBV30
j_call: TRBJ2-3
d_call: NA
cdr3_length: 14
cdr3_nt: TGTGCCTGGAGACGTGGGGGGAGCACAGATACGCAGTATTTT
cdr3_aa: CAWRRGGSTDTQYF

clone_size: NA
v_call: TRBV3-1/TRBV3-2
j_call: TRBJ2-7
d_call: TRBD2
cdr3_length: 14
cdr3_nt: TGTGCCAGCAGCAAGGCGCGGGGGGCCTACGAGCAGTACTTC
cdr3_aa: CASSKARGAYEQYF

clone_size: NA
v_call: TRBV7-9
j_call: TRBJ1-1
d_call: NA
cdr3_length: 11
cdr3_nt: TGTGCCAGCAGCTCGCGCACTGAAGCTTTCTTT
cdr3_aa: CASSSRTEAFF

clone_size: NA
v_call: TRBV30
j_call: TRBJ2-5
d_call: NA
cdr3_length: 17
cdr3_nt: TGTGCCTGGAGTGTAGTTAAGCCGGGACCCCCTGGAGAGACCCAGTACTTC
cdr3_aa: CAWSVVKPGPPGETQYF

clone_size: NA
v_call: TRBV19
j_call: TRBJ1-2
d_call: TRBD1
cdr3_length: 15
cdr3_nt: TGTGCCAGTAGTAGCTCGGGACAGGGTAGCTATGGCTACACCTTC
cdr3_aa: CASSSSGQGSYGYTF

clone_size: NA
v_call: TRBV12-5
j_call: TRBJ2-2
d_call: TRBD1
cdr3_length: 15
cdr3_nt: TGTGCTAGTGGCAGACAGGGGGCGGACACCGGGGAGCTGTTTTTT
cdr3_aa: CASGRQGADTGELFF

clone_size: few
v_call: TRBV5-1
j_call: TRBJ2-5
d_call: NA
cdr3_length: 11
cdr3_nt: TGCGCCAGCAGCTCCCAAGAGACCCAGTACTTC
cdr3_aa: CASSSQETQYF

clone_size: NA
v_call: TRBV24-1
j_call: TRBJ1-5
d_call: NA
cdr3_length: 14
cdr3_nt: TGTGCCACCAGTCCCCCGTGGAGCAATCAGCCCCAGCATTTT
cdr3_aa: CATSPPWSNQPQHF

clone_size: NA
v_call: TRBV5-1
j_call: TRBJ2-7
d_call: TRBD1
cdr3_length: 12
cdr3_nt: TGCGCCAGCAGCGGACAGGGATACGAGCAGTACTTC
cdr3_aa: CASSGQGYEQYF

clone_size: NA
v_call: TRBV9
j_call: TRBJ2-3
d_call: TRBD1
cdr3_length: 16
cdr3_nt: TGTGCCAGCAGCATCTCCGGGACAGCCGAGGGAGATACGCAGTATTTT
cdr3_aa: CASSISGTAEGDTQYF

clone_size: NA
v_call: TRBV11-2
j_call: TRBJ1-2
d_call: NA
cdr3_length: 15
cdr3_nt: TGTGCCAGCAGCCATAGCGCGGGGGGCGGCTATGGCTACACCTTC
cdr3_aa: CASSHSAGGGYGYTF

clone_size: few
v_call: TRBV4-1
j_call: TRBJ1-5
d_call: NA
cdr3_length: 17
cdr3_nt: TGCGCCAGCAGCCAGGGCGGTGGGGGGATGAGCAATCAGCCCCAGCATTTT
cdr3_aa: CASSQGGGGMSNQPQHF

clone_size: NA
v_call: TRBV11-2
j_call: TRBJ1-2
d_call: TRBD1
cdr3_length: 14
cdr3_nt: TGTGCCAGCAGCTTCCGGACAGGGGGTTATGGCTACACCTTC
cdr3_aa: CASSFRTGGYGYTF

clone_size: NA
v_call: TRBV28
j_call: TRBJ2-7
d_call: NA
cdr3_length: 12
cdr3_nt: TGTGCCAGCAGCTCAGGGGTTGGCTGGCAGTACTTC
cdr3_aa: CASSSGVGWQYF

clone_size: NA
v_call: TRBV9
j_call: TRBJ1-2
d_call: TRBD1
cdr3_length: 14
cdr3_nt: TGTGCCAGCAGCCCGACAGGGGATCCCTATGGCTACACCTTC
cdr3_aa: CASSPTGDPYGYTF

clone_size: NA
v_call: TRBV5-1
j_call: TRBJ1-2
d_call: NA
cdr3_length: 15
cdr3_nt: TGCGCCAGCAGCCAGTCGGTAGGAGCTAACTATGGCTACACCTTC
cdr3_aa: CASSQSVGANYGYTF

clone_size: NA
v_call: TRBV12-3/TRBV12-4
j_call: TRBJ1-5
d_call: NA
cdr3_length: 13
cdr3_nt: TGTGCCAGCAACCACAGGGTCAATCAGCCCCAGCATTTT
cdr3_aa: CASNHRVNQPQHF

clone_size: NA
v_call: TRBV16
j_call: TRBJ2-5
d_call: NA
cdr3_length: 15
cdr3_nt: TGTGCCAGCAGCCAATCGGCGTGGAGGGCAGAGACCCAGTACTTC
cdr3_aa: CASSQSAWRAETQYF

clone_size: once
v_call: TRBV19
j_call: TRBJ2-6
d_call: NA
cdr3_length: 15
cdr3_nt: TGTGCCAGTAGTCCTCGCCAGCTCGGGGCCAACGTCCTGACTTTC
cdr3_aa: CASSPRQLGANVLTF

clone_size: NA
v_call: TRBV5-4
j_call: TRBJ2-5
d_call: NA
cdr3_length: 12
cdr3_nt: TGTGCCAGCGGGCGGTCCCAAGAGACCCAGTACTTC
cdr3_aa: CASGRSQETQYF

clone_size: NA
v_call: TRBV12-5
j_call: TRBJ1-4
d_call: NA
cdr3_length: 13
cdr3_nt: TGTGCTAGTGGTTTTCGGCAAAGTGAAAAACTGTTTTTT
cdr3_aa: CASGFRQSEKLFF

clone_size: NA
v_call: TRBV28
j_call: TRBJ1-1
d_call: NA
cdr3_length: 14
cdr3_nt: TGTGCCAGCAAAGAGGGCGGACCGAACACTGAAGCTTTCTTT
cdr3_aa: CASKEGGPNTEAFF

clone_size: NA
v_call: TRBV3-1/TRBV3-2
j_call: TRBJ2-2
d_call: NA
cdr3_length: 15
cdr3_nt: TGTGCCAGCAGCCAAGGGAGGGCCGGAAGCGGGGAGCTGTTTTTT
cdr3_aa: CASSQGRAGSGELFF

clone_size: NA
v_call: TRBV30
j_call: TRBJ2-3
d_call: TRBD2
cdr3_length: 15
cdr3_nt: TGTGCCTGGAGTGGGGACTATACCCGCACAGATACGCAGTATTTT
cdr3_aa: CAWSGDYTRTDTQYF

clone_size: once
v_call: TRBV12-5
j_call: TRBJ2-7
d_call: NA
cdr3_length: 13
cdr3_nt: TGTGCTAGTGGTTTGGCACAGGGTTACGAGCAGTACTTC
cdr3_aa: CASGLAQGYEQYF

clone_size: NA
v_call: TRBV7-9
j_call: TRBJ2-5
d_call: NA
cdr3_length: 14
cdr3_nt: TGTGCCAGCAGCTTATCAGCGAGCCAAGAGACCCAGTACTTC
cdr3_aa: CASSLSASQETQYF

clone_size: NA
v_call: TRBV2
j_call: TRBJ2-7
d_call: TRBD1
cdr3_length: 12
cdr3_nt: TGTGCCAGCAGCGGGGACAGTACCGAGCAGTACTTC
cdr3_aa: CASSGDSTEQYF

clone_size: NA
v_call: TRBV5-1
j_call: TRBJ2-1
d_call: NA
cdr3_length: 15
cdr3_nt: TGCGCCAGCAGCATACAGGGGAGGGGGCACAATGAGCAGTTCTTC
cdr3_aa: CASSIQGRGHNEQFF

clone_size: once
v_call: TRBV5-1
j_call: TRBJ1-6
d_call: NA
cdr3_length: 13
cdr3_nt: TGCGCCAGCAGCTTGGATAACAATTCACCCCTCCACTTT
cdr3_aa: CASSLDNNSPLHF

clone_size: NA
v_call: TRBV5-1
j_call: TRBJ1-1
d_call: NA
cdr3_length: 13
cdr3_nt: TGCGCCAGCAGCTTTAATTCGGACGGCAAAGCTTTCTTT
cdr3_aa: CASSFNSDGKAFF

clone_size: NA
v_call: TRBV6-6
j_call: TRBJ1-1
d_call: NA
cdr3_length: 16
cdr3_nt: TGTGCCAGCAGTTACACTCTACAGAGACCGAACACTGAAGCTTTCTTT
cdr3_aa: CASSYTLQRPNTEAFF

clone_size: NA
v_call: TRBV29-1
j_call: TRBJ1-2
d_call: TRBD1
cdr3_length: 16
cdr3_nt: TGCAGCGTTCTTTTTCACGGGACAGTTTATAACTATGGCTACACCTTC
cdr3_aa: CSVLFHGTVYNYGYTF

clone_size: NA
v_call: TRBV3-1/TRBV3-2
j_call: TRBJ2-1
d_call: TRBD2
cdr3_length: 16
cdr3_nt: TGTGCCAGCAGTTCCCTAGCGGGGGGGCCATGGAATGAGCAGTTCTTC
cdr3_aa: CASSSLAGGPWNEQFF

clone_size: NA
v_call: TRBV19
j_call: TRBJ2-2
d_call: TRBD2
cdr3_length: 17
cdr3_nt: TGTGCCAGTAGTATCGCTTGGGGGGGAAGTATGACCGGGGAGCTGTTTTTT
cdr3_aa: CASSIAWGGSMTGELFF

clone_size: NA
v_call: TRBV28
j_call: TRBJ2-2
d_call: TRBD1
cdr3_length: 16
cdr3_nt: TGTGCCAGCAGTCGGAGGGACAGGGGGGTAACCGGGGAGCTGTTTTTT
cdr3_aa: CASSRRDRGVTGELFF

clone_size: NA
v_call: TRBV7-3
j_call: TRBJ1-2
d_call: TRBD1
cdr3_length: 16
cdr3_nt: TGTGCCAGCAGCTTAGGAGCGGCAGGGGGTGGTGGTGGCTACACCTTC
cdr3_aa: CASSLGAAGGGGGYTF

clone_size: NA
v_call: TRBV9
j_call: TRBJ2-7
d_call: NA
cdr3_length: 16
cdr3_nt: TGTGCCAGCAGCCCTCTCCTGGGAACCAGCTCCTACGAGCAGTACTTC
cdr3_aa: CASSPLLGTSSYEQYF

clone_size: NA
v_call: TRBV7-9
j_call: TRBJ1-6
d_call: NA
cdr3_length: 13
cdr3_nt: TGTGCCAGCACCTTGCGAGGTGATTCACCCCTCCACTTT
cdr3_aa: CASTLRGDSPLHF

clone_size: NA
v_call: TRBV5-4
j_call: TRBJ2-5
d_call: TRBD2
cdr3_length: 17
cdr3_nt: TGTGCCAGCAGCTTGGAAGGCGGGGGGTCGTACCAAGAGACCCAGTACTTC
cdr3_aa: CASSLEGGGSYQETQYF

clone_size: NA
v_call: TRBV3-1/TRBV3-2
j_call: TRBJ2-7
d_call: NA
cdr3_length: 16
cdr3_nt: TGTGCCAGCAGCCAAGTTCAGGGCAAGGGTTCCTACGAGCAGTACTTC
cdr3_aa: CASSQVQGKGSYEQYF

clone_size: NA
v_call: TRBV27
j_call: TRBJ1-1
d_call: NA
cdr3_length: 11
cdr3_nt: TGTGCCAGCAGTTCCCTTAATGAAGCTTTCTTT
cdr3_aa: CASSSLNEAFF